Below are 3 T cell receptor beta chains sequenced from a single sample in a study of T cell responses to AZD1222 COVID-19 vaccine. Libraries were prepared by immunoSEQ multiplex PCR; TCRdb keeps only in-frame clonotypes and omits some of them. The repertoire has 97,000 or so clones, around 87% of them found once; the top ten carry around 5%. The sequencing used peripheral blood, collected on day 0 of AZD1222 vaccination. The source of these receptors is an adult in good health.

In DNA, the CDR3 is TGTGCCACCGAGGATGACACGGGACTAGCGGCCGAGCAGTACTTC. Amino acids: CATEDDTGLAAEQYF. The rearrangement joins TRBV28 to TRBJ2-7, with TRBD2 matching 11 bases. The CDR3 totals 15 residues. Germline V CDR1 and CDR2: MDHEN, SYDVKM. The V segment lost 10 bases and the J segment 6 bases; nucleotides outside the gene matches: 14.

This rearrangement joins TRBV7-2 to TRBJ1-5; the D is unclear. Trimming left V 5 bases short and J 9 bases short, with 11 bases between. CDR3 size: 12 residues. Germline-derived CDR1 and CDR2 are SGHTA and FQGNSA. The chain's CDR3 is CASSPESVPQHF. The CDR3 coding sequence is TGTGCCAGCAGCCCCGAATCGGTGCCCCAGCATTTT.

This rearrangement joins TRBV7-9 to TRBJ1-5; 7 bases are a match to TRBD1. The CDR3 contains 15 residues. CDR1 and CDR2 (germline): SEHNR, FQNEAQ (reference sequence). The V and J ends lost 5 bases and 4 bases, in that order; junction bases with no gene match: 8. In nucleotides, the CDR3 is TGTGCCAGCAGCGCCGGACAGGCTGGGAATCAGCCCCAGCATTTT. Amino acids: CASSAGQAGNQPQHF.